This T cell receptor (beta chain) was captured by sequencing in a study of T cell clusters in autoimmune cytopenias. By frequency, this clonotype registers medium-sized. TRB rearrangements were amplified by touch-down multiplex PCR with mixed TRB-A/B primers. TCRdb reprocessed the multiplex PCR reads and reports one entry per CDR3 protein, with no DNA. Its table lists more than 4,500 distinct CDR3 sequences. Tens of thousands of genome equivalents of blood DNA were amplified for TRB. The same data also went into a second study, on T cell repertoires in aging, cancer and after chemotherapy.

What was sequenced was peripheral blood. This clonotype was obtained from a human donor in good health.

The CDR3 spells CASSAGTAINYGYTF. This rearrangement joins TRBV6-5 to TRBJ1-2. This CDR3 spans 15 amino acids. The germline gives CDR1 MNHEY, CDR2 SVGAGI.